Given below is one TCR beta chain in context. Its antigen is still unknown. TCRdb's table, derived via immunoSEQ multiplex PCR, lists solely in-frame clones and lacks some. This sample has 350,000 to 500,000 clones, with roughly 87% found just once. As for treatment: roughly 20 received Ad26.COV2.S at low or high dose, single or two shots; 5 received placebo; per-sample allocation not given. All samples were drawn on day 63, counting from the first vaccine or placebo injection. The data were taken from a study of Ad26.COV2.S vaccination and SARS-CoV-2 variants. Study background: Donor had been placed in the Ad26.COV2.S arm of the COV1001 trial. Administration of Ad26.COV2.S was intramuscular, either once or twice 56 days apart. Study-level points and caveats: Whether participants received vaccine or placebo, their non-spike TCR breadth was similar.

The germline gives CDR1 MNHEY, CDR2 SVGAGI. The V gene end was trimmed by 7 bases and the J gene end by 8 bases; junction bases not matched to a gene: 4. The CDR3 is 13 residues long. Sequencing was performed on peripheral blood, taken in a trial of Ad26.COV2.S vaccine versus placebo. The V gene is TRBV6-5, the J gene TRBJ2-3, with 12 bases fitting TRBD2. The clonotype comes from a person between 18 and 60 years old who received the Ad26.COV2.S COVID-19 vaccine or a placebo. The CDR3: CASKGLAGGTQYF. In DNA form, the CDR3 reads TGTGCCAGCAAGGGACTAGCGGGCGGTACGCAGTATTTT.